This T cell receptor beta chain was identified during a study of CD8+ T cells in alopecia areata. Study background: Among treated patients, oral tofacitinib was administered at 5 to 10 mg twice daily. Study conclusions and caveats: Normal skin's resident alphabeta T cells are also sequenced in scalp samples.

Researchers took lesional scalp punch biopsies and peripheral blood from people who were alopecia areata patients. RNA, once extracted, was reverse transcribed into cDNA for use as the sequencing template. Method: immunoSEQ multiplex PCR; TCRdb's copy keeps in-frame clones and lacks some. The sample holds 12,000 or so clones, 60% seen once. As for this clone: The target antigen is unknown. One end of the junction does not line up with germline, which may come from a read error.

The sequence was collected from a human donor with alopecia areata. Sequencing input: skin.

CDR3 protein: CASSPREGNTGELFF. In nucleotides, the CDR3 is TGTGCTAGCAGCCCCCGGGAGGGGAACACCGGGGAGCTGTTTTTT. V is TRBV7-7 and J is TRBJ2-2, with TRBD2 matching 8 bases. This CDR3 has 15 amino acids. Per the germline V gene, CDR1 is SSHAT and CDR2 is FNYEAQ (reference sequence).